This TCR beta chain was sequenced during a study of draining lymph node invasion in breast cancer (dated by TCRdb to 2018 to 2021). At the level of the whole study: Metastasis in lymph nodes was diagnosed using histology and cytokeratin immunohistochemistry and was confirmed with EpCAM/CD45 flow cytometry. In a separate targeted assay, sorted memory regulatory T cells and memory conventional CD4 T cells were compared across breast cancer tissues by bulk TCR-beta CDR3 sequencing. Each patient contributed matched non-invaded and tumor-invaded tumor-draining lymph nodes plus the primary tumor, profiled for both Treg and Tconv subsets. In the separate targeted TCR sequencing, lymph nodes from 5 or 6 patients were covered, and primary tumors were sequenced for three of those patients.

On the study overall, not on this receptor specifically: The data could not resolve whether Treg conversion took place in a given organ or whether converted Tregs recirculated between nodes and tumor. TCRs shared between the Treg and Tconv subsets were regarded as suggesting, but not proving, a common clonal origin. Some clones from the top 100 tumor clones were found in both invaded and non-invaded nodes, which suggests recirculation between the tumor and the draining nodes. Tracking of the top-100 tumor clones could be carried out in just a couple of patients. In each tissue, about 13-22% of Treg TCRs were also present in Tconvs, a finding interpreted as suggesting peripheral induction of Tregs. In the targeted TCR-seq data, Tregs appeared more clonally expanded than Tconvs in all tissues, and both subsets were less diverse in tumor than lymph nodes.

Comment on this clonotype: There is no known antigen for this receptor. Per-base quality was not reported, and no clone a single base away is much larger than it.

Library creation used bulk RNA-seq. For sequencing, an Illumina HiSeq 2500 was employed. In the original analysis: In the separate targeted TCR-seq dataset, CDR3 sequences were extracted from raw reads and quantified using MiXCR version 2.1.5 with default parameters. In the separate targeted TCR-seq dataset, TCR-beta clones were defined by the combination of V gene, J gene and CDR3 sequence. In the separate targeted TCR-seq dataset, clones with fewer than three counts were first removed, after which only the 90% most strongly expressed clones per sample were kept. The separate targeted TCR-seq dataset calculated Treg-Tconv overlap for each tissue as the number of shared clones divided by the total number of Treg clones, multiplied by 100. TCRdb cleaned the public reads at Q25 with fastp, built clones with MiXCR and kept in-frame beta chains. Rows with a matching CDR3 protein are joined into one entry that keeps the most common DNA and genes. The V and J calls and clone size come from TCRdb's table, not from the authors' own analysis. The sample records over 2,000 distinct CDR3 sequences, roughly two thirds of which are singletons. Of the sample, roughly 7.7% is held by the ten largest clones.

Memory regulatory T cells were isolated by sorting for CD4+ CD45RA- CD25high cells. Whether a tumor-draining lymph node counted as invaded or non-invaded depended on the presence or absence of metastatic tumor cells. Before staining and sorting, T cells were pre-enriched using a Miltenyi Pan T Cell isolation kit. Immunohistochemistry for estrogen receptor, progesterone receptor, HER2 and Ki-67 was used to characterize the primary tumors. Fresh surgical tissue was processed within a few hours after surgery by cutting into small fragments. The tissue fragments were digested enzymatically for about 20 minutes with Liberase TL plus DNase and were then passed through a 40-micrometer strainer. After DAPI live/dead staining, cells were sorted on a BD FACS Aria II at about 96-99% purity. Sorted cells were lysed in TCL buffer, and RNA was purified using a Norgen Single Cell RNA purification kit that included DNase treatment.

V loses 3 bases of germline sequence and J loses 0 bases, and the interval between the two ends is 8 bases. The CDR3 measures 14 amino acids from cysteine to phenylalanine. Just CDR3 DNA is preserved here, 42 bases in frame from base 1. The germline V gene (reference sequence) provides CDR1 LNHDA and CDR2 SQIVND. The sequenced material came from sorted memory Tregs from a lymph node. This sample's cell subset or site label indicates: CD45RA-negative sorted CD4+ T cells (memory Tconv or effector/memory Treg). This chain joins TRBV19 to TRBJ1-1; too little of a D gene remains to name it. This clonotype was sampled from a female donor with luminal breast cancer. This receptor has the CDR3 CASSILGLNTEAFF. Here is the DNA: TGTGCCAGTAGTATTCTGGGATTGAACACTGAAGCTTTCTTT.